This T cell receptor (beta chain) was identified during a study of blood T cell repertoires in COVID-19. The CDR3 covers 14 residues. V lost 2 bases to trimming and J lost 2 bases, with 9 bases between them. Germline V gene sequence: CDR1 KGHSH, CDR2 LQKENI. Authors' data handling: Quantification of nucleated cells was approximated via reference gene primer amplification. Sequencing was performed with immunoSEQ multiplex PCR; in TCRdb, only in-frame clones are kept and a portion is missing. V, J and clone size are those of that table, while D and trimming were read from the DNA. Of roughly 230,000 clones in the sample, 84% are singletons; the top ten hold under 4.5%.

V and J are TRBV18 and TRBJ2-5; tentatively, D is TRBD1 (6 bases). The sample taken for sequencing was peripheral blood. The clonotype was recovered from a man aged 50-59 years with acute or convalescent COVID-19. CDR3 sequence reads: CASSPWGQQETQYF. In DNA, the CDR3 is TGTGCCAGCTCACCATGGGGGCAGCAAGAGACCCAGTACTTC.